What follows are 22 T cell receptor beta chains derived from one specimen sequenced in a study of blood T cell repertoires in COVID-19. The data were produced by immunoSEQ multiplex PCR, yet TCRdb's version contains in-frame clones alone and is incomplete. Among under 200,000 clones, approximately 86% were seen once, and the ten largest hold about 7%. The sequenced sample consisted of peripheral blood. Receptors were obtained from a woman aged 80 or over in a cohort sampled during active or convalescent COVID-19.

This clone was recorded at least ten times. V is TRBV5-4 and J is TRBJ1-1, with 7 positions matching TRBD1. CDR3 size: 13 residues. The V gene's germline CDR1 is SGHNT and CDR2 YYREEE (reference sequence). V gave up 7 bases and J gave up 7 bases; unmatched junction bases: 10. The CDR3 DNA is TGTGCCAGCCGCCGTTGGGACAGCCGTGAAGCTTTCTTT. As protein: CASRRWDSREAFF.

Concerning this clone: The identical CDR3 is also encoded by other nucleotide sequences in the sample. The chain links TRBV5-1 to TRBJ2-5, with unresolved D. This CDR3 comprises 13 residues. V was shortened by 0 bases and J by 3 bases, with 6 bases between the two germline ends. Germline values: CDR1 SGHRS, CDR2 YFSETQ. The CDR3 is CASSLGREETQYF. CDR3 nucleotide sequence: TGCGCCAGCAGCTTGGGTCGGGAAGAGACCCAGTACTTC.

The CDR3 sequence is CSVEVRVPSVDYGYTF. In DNA form, the CDR3 reads TGCAGCGTTGAAGTGAGGGTCCCTAGTGTTGACTATGGCTACACCTTC. The V call is TRBV29-1, the J call TRBJ1-2, with D unresolved. Germline V gene lookup returns CDR1 SQVTM and CDR2 ANQGSEA. Trimming removed 1 base from V and 3 bases from J, with 18 bases in between. This CDR3 has 16 residues.

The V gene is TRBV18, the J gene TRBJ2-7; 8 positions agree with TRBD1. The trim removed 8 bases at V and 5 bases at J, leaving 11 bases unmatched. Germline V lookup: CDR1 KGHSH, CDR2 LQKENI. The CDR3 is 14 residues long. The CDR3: CASTTTGAADEQYF. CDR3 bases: TGTGCCAGCACTACGACAGGGGCCGCTGACGAGCAGTACTTC.

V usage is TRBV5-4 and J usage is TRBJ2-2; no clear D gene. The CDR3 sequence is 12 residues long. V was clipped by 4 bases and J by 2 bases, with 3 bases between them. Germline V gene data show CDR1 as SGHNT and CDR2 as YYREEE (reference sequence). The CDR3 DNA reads TGTGCCAGCAGCCTCAACACCGGGGAGCTGTTTTTT. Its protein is CASSLNTGELFF.

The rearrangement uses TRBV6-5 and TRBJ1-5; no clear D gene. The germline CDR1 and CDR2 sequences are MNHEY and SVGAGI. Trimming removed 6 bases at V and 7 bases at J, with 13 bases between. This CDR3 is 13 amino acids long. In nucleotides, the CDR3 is TGTGCCAGCAGAACTACACTGCACCAGCCCCAGCATTTT. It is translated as CASRTTLHQPQHF.

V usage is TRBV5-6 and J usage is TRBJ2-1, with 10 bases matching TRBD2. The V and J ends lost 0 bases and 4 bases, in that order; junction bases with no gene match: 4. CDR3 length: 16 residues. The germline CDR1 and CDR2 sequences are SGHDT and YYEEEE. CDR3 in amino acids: CASSLEGGLAYNEQFF. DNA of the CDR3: TGTGCCAGCAGCTTGGAAGGGGGACTAGCGTACAATGAGCAGTTCTTC.

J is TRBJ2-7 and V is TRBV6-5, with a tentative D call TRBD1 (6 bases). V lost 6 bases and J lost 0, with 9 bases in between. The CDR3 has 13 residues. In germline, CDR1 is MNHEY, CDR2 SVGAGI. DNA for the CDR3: TGTGCCAGCAGCAGGGGTGGCTCCTACGAGCAGTACGTC. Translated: CASSRGGSYEQYV.

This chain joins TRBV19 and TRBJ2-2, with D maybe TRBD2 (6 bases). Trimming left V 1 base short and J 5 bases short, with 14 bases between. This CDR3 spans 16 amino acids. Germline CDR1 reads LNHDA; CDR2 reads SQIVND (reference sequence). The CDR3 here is CASSIGRGPRTGELFF. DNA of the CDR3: TGTGCCAGTAGTATAGGGAGGGGCCCGAGGACCGGGGAGCTGTTTTTT.

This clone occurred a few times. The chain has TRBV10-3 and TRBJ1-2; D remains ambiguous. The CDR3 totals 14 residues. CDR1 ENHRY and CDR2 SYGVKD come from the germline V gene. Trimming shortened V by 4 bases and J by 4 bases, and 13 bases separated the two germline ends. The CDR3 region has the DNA TGTGCCATCAGTGCTGGCAATTCGATCTATGGCTACACCTTC. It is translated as CAISAGNSIYGYTF.

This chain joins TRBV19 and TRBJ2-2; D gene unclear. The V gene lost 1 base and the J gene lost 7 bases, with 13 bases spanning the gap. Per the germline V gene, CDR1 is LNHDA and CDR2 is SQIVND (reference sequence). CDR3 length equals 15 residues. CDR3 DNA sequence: TGTGCCAGTAGTATAGTAATTCAGGTCGGCGGGGAGCTGTTTTTT. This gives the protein CASSIVIQVGGELFF.

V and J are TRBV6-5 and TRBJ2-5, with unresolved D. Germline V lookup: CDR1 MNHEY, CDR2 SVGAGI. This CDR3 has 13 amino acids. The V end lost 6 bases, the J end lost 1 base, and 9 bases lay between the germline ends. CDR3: CASRRQPQETQYF. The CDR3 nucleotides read TGTGCCAGCAGGCGGCAGCCCCAAGAGACCCAGTACTTC.

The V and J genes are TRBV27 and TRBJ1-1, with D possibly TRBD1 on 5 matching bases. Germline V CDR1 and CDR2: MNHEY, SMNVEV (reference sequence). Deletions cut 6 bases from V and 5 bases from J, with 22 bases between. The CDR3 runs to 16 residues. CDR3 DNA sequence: TGTGCCAGCAGGGAGGGGCGGTACTCGGATATTACTGAAGCTTTCTTT. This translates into CASREGRYSDITEAFF.

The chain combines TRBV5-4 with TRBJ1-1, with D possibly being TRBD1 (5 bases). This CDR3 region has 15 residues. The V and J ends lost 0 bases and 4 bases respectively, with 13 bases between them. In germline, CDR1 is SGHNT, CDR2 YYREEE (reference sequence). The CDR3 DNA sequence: TGTGCCAGCAGCTTGGGTAGGGGCCCTTTCACTGAAGCTTTCTTT. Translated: CASSLGRGPFTEAFF.

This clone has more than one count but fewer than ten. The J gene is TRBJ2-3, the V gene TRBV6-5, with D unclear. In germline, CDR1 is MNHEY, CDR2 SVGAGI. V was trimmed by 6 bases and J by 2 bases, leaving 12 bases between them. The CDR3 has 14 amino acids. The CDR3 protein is CASRDTANTDTQYF. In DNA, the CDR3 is TGTGCCAGCAGAGACACTGCTAACACAGATACGCAGTATTTT.

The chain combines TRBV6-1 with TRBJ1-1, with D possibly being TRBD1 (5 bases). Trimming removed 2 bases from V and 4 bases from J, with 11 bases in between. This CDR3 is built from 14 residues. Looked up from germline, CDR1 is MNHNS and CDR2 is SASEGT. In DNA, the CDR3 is TGTGCCAGCAGTGAAATAGGGGAAGGCACTGAAGCTTTCTTT. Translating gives CASSEIGEGTEAFF.

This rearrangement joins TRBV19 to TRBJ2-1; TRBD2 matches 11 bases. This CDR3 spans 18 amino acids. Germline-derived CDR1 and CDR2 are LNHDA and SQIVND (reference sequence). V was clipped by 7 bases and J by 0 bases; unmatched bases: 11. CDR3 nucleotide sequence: TGTGCCAGTATCGCTACTAGCGGGAGTAGGAGCTCCTACAATGAGCAGTTCTTC. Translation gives CASIATSGSRSSYNEQFF.

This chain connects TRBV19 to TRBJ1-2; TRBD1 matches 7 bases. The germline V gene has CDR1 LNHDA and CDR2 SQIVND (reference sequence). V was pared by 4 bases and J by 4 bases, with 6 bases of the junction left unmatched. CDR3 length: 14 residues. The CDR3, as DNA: TGTGCCAGTAGTACCCAGGGACAGAGCTATGGCTACACCTTC. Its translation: CASSTQGQSYGYTF.

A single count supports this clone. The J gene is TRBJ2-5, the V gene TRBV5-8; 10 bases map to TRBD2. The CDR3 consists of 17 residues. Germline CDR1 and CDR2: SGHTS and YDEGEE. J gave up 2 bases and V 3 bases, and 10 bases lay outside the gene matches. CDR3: CASSWGQLAGTQETQYF. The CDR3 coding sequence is TGTGCCAGCAGCTGGGGACAACTAGCGGGGACTCAAGAGACCCAGTACTTC.

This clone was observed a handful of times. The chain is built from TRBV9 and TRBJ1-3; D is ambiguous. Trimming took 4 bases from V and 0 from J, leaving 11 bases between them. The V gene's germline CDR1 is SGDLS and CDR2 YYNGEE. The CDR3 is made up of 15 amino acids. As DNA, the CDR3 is TGTGCCAGCAGCCCCTCGGGGATCTCTGGAAACACCATATATTTT. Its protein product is CASSPSGISGNTIYF.

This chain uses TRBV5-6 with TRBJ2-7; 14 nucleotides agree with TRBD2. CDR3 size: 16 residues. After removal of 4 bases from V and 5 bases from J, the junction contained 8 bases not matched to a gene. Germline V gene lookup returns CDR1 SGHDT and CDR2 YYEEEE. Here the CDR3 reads CASSPWGLAGAHEQYV. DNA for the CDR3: TGTGCCAGCAGCCCATGGGGACTAGCGGGAGCCCACGAGCAGTACGTC.

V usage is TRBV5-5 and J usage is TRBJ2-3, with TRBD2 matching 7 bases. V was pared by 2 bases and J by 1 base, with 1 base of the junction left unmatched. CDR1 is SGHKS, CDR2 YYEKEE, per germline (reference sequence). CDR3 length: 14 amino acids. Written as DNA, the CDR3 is TGTGCCAGCAGCTTTACTAGCGGCACAGATACGCAGTATTTT. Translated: CASSFTSGTDTQYF.